These 10 T cell receptor beta chains originate from one sample sequenced in a study of cytomegalovirus exposure and HLA in healthy donors. The PCR was carried out with 60 Vbeta primers and 13 Jbeta primers. Using immunoSEQ multiplex PCR, the repertoire was profiled, and TCRdb retains in-frame clones only, with some absent. The sample yields 200,000 to 250,000 clones, roughly 85% seen once. Specimen: PBMCs. These receptors were taken from a man aged 18 to 30 in good health and CMV-seronegative.

In regard to this clone: The sample contains more than one DNA sequence encoding this CDR3. The rearrangement uses TRBV4-1 and TRBJ2-7; 8 bases fit TRBD1. V gave up 0 bases and J gave up 0 bases; unmatched junction bases: 1. Per the germline V gene, CDR1 is MGHRA and CDR2 is YSYEKL. There are 15 residues in the CDR3. The CDR3 protein is CASSQEDRVSYEQYF. The CDR3 DNA follows: TGCGCCAGCAGCCAAGAGGACAGGGTCTCCTACGAGCAGTACTTC.

This chain uses TRBV19 with TRBJ1-5; 7 bases match TRBD1. The CDR3 has 14 residues. The V segment lost 6 bases and the J segment 6 bases; nucleotides outside the gene matches: 8. CDR1 and CDR2 from the germline V gene are LNHDA and SQIVND (reference sequence). CDR3 loop: CASSRDRTIQPQHF. The CDR3 nucleotides are TGTGCCAGTAGCCGGGACAGAACCATTCAGCCCCAGCATTTT. Full variable domain (rest looked up from reference TRBV19 and TRBJ1-5): DGGITQSPKYLFRKEGQNVTLSCEQNLNHDAMYWYRQDPGQGLRLIYYSQIVNDFQKGDIAEGYSVSREKKESFPLTVTSAQKNPTAFYLCASSRDRTIQPQHFGDGTRLSIL.

The rearrangement uses TRBV28 and TRBJ1-1; 8 bases are a match to TRBD1. This CDR3 spans 17 amino acids. Germline V lookup: CDR1 MDHEN, CDR2 SYDVKM. The trim removed 3 bases at V and 1 base at J, leaving 10 bases unmatched. The CDR3 sequence: CASSLPAGQGSNTEAFF. CDR3 nucleotides: TGTGCCAGCAGTTTGCCCGCAGGACAGGGATCGAACACTGAAGCTTTCTTT.

V and J are TRBV6-4 and TRBJ1-5; 8 nucleotides match TRBD1. The germline V gene encodes CDR1 MRHNA and CDR2 SNTAGT. The CDR3 runs 15 residues. The J segment lost 6 bases and the V segment lost 1 base, leaving 5 bases of the junction unmatched. The CDR3 is CASSDFAGGGQPQHF. CDR3 DNA sequence: TGTGCCAGCAGTGACTTCGCAGGGGGCGGTCAGCCCCAGCATTTT.

This chain joins TRBV2 and TRBJ1-2, with 7 bases matching TRBD1. Looked up from germline, CDR1 is SNHLY and CDR2 is FYNNEI. CDR3 length equals 12 residues. After removal of 6 bases from V and 6 bases from J, the junction contained 4 bases not matched to a gene. CDR3 amino acids: CASSLDRDGYTF. The CDR3 DNA follows: TGTGCCAGCAGCCTTGACAGGGATGGCTACACCTTC. Drawing the rest from reference TRBV2 and TRBJ1-2, the complete variable domain is EPEVTQTPSHQVTQMGQEVILRCVPISNHLYFYWYRQILGQKVEFLVSFYNNEISEKSEIFDDQFSVERPDGSNFTLKIRSTKLEDSAMYFCASSLDRDGYTFGSGTRLTVV.

V and J are TRBV7-9 and TRBJ1-5, with D perhaps matching TRBD1 (5 bases). This CDR3 is built from 14 residues. V dropped 3 bases and J dropped 7 bases, with 13 bases sitting between them. The germline gives CDR1 SEHNR, CDR2 FQNEAQ (reference sequence). The CDR3 nucleotides read TGTGCCAGCAGCTTCGAGGGACGGGAGCAGCCCCAGCATTTT. This sequence encodes CASSFEGREQPQHF.

V usage is TRBV7-2 and J usage is TRBJ2-7; a possible D gene is TRBD2 (6 bases). V was cut by 5 bases and J by 10 bases, with 15 bases left in between. The CDR3 is 12 residues long. CDR1 SGHTA and CDR2 FQGNSA come from the germline V gene. The CDR3 sequence is CASSPAGPRQYF. CDR3 nucleotide sequence: TGTGCCAGCAGCCCGGCGGGGCCCAGACAGTACTTC.

CDR3 protein: CASTIGWGANEKLFF. The CDR3 nucleotides are TGTGCCAGTACCATCGGGTGGGGCGCTAATGAAAAACTGTTTTTT. V is TRBV19 and J is TRBJ1-4; D is perhaps TRBD1 (5 bases). Trimming took 7 bases from V and 3 from J, leaving 15 bases between them. CDR3 size: 15 residues. CDR1 and CDR2 from the germline V gene are LNHDA and SQIVND (reference sequence).

The chain couples TRBV29-1 to TRBJ2-3; 11 bases match TRBD2. CDR3 size: 16 residues. Germline CDR1 and CDR2: SQVTM and ANQGSEA. Losses at the gene ends were 7 bases for V and 3 bases for J; bases not matched to a gene: 12. The CDR3 sequence: CSGYSGSGRGTDTQYF. In DNA, the CDR3 is TGCAGCGGCTACTCCGGTAGCGGGAGGGGGACAGATACGCAGTATTTT.

The chain joins TRBV29-1 to TRBJ1-1; weak D call: TRBD1 (6 bases). V was trimmed by 7 bases and J by 10 bases, leaving 28 bases between them. This CDR3 comprises 15 residues. Germline values: CDR1 SQVTM, CDR2 ANQGSEA. CDR3 nucleotides: TGCAGCGCTCTGGGGGCTGGGGCCAGCCCTGGGGGAGCTTTCTTT. It yields the protein CSALGAGASPGGAFF.